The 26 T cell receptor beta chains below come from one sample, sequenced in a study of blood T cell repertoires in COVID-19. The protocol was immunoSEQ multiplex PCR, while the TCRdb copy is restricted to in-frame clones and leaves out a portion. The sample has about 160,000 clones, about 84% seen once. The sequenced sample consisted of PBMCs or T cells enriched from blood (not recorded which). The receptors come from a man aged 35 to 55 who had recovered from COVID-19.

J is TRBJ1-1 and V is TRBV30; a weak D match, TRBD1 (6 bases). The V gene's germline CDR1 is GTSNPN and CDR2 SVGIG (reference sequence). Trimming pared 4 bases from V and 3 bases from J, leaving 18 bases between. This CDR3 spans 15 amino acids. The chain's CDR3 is CAWILRGREHTEAFF. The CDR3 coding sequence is TGTGCCTGGATCCTCAGGGGCAGGGAGCACACTGAAGCTTTCTTT.

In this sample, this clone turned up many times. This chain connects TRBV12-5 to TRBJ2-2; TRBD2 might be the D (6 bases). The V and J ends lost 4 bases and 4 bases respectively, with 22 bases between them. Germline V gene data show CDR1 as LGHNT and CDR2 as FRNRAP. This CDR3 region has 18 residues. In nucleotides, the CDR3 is TGTGCTAGTGGTTCAGGCGTCGGGGGAACGCGACCCACCGGGGAGCTGTTTTTT. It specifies CASGSGVGGTRPTGELFF.

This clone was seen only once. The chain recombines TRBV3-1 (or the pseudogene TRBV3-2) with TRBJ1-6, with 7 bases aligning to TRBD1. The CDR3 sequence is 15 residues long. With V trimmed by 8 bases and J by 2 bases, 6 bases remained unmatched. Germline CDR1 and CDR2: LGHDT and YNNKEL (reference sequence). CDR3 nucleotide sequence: TGTGCCAGCTCTACCACAGGGGCCTATAATTCACCCCTCCACTTT. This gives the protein CASSTTGAYNSPLHF.

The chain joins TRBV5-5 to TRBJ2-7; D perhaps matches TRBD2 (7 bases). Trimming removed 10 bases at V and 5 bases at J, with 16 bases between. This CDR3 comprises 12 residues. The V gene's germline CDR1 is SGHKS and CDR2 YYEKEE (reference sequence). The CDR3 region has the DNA TGTGCCGGCCCCAAGGGGGGGGACGAGCAGTACGTC. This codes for CAGPKGGDEQYV.

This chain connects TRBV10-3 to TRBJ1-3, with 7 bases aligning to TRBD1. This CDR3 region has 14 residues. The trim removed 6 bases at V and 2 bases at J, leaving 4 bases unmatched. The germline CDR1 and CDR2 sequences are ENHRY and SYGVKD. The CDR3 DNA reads TGTGCCATCAGCGACAGGGTAACTGGAAACACCATATATTTT. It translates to CAISDRVTGNTIYF.

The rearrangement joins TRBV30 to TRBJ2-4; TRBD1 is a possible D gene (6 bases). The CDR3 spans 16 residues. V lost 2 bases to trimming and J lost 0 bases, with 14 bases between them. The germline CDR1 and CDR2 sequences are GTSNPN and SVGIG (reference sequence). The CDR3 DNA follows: TGTGCCTGGAGTTTACCAGGGGTCCTAGCCAAAAACATTCAGTACTTC. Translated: CAWSLPGVLAKNIQYF.

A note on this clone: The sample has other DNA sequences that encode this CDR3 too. The CDR3 DNA reads TGCAGCGTTGGGCAGGGCTCCAGCACAGATACGCAGTATTTT. Translated, it gives CSVGQGSSTDTQYF. The rearrangement joins TRBV29-1 to TRBJ2-3; maybe TRBD1 (5 bases). V lost 4 bases and J lost 0, with 11 bases in between. The germline CDR1 and CDR2 sequences are SQVTM and ANQGSEA. This CDR3 is built from 14 residues.

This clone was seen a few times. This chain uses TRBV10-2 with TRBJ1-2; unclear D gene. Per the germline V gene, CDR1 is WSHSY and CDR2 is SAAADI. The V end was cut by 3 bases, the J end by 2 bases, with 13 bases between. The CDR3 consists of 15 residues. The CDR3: CASSDPGGQNYGYTF. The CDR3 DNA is TGCGCCAGCAGTGACCCGGGCGGGCAGAACTATGGCTACACCTTC.

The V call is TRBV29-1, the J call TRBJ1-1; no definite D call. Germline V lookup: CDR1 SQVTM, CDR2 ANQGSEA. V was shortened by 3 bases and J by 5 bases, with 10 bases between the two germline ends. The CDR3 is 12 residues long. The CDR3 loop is CSVDGEGTEAFF. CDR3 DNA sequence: TGCAGCGTTGACGGAGAGGGAACTGAAGCTTTCTTT.

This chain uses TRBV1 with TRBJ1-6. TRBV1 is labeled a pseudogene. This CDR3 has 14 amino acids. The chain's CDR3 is CTSSRGRVTSPLHF. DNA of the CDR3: TGCACCAGCAGCCGGGGGAGGGTGACTTCACCCCTCCACTTT.

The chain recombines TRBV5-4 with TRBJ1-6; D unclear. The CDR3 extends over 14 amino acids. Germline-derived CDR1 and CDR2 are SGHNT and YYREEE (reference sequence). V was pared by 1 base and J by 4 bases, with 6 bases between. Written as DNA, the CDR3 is TGTGCCAGCAGCTTGTCGGGATATAATTCACCCCTCCACTTT. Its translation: CASSLSGYNSPLHF.

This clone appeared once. The CDR3 coding sequence is TGTGCCTGGAGTGGTGGGACTAGCGCCGATACGCAGTATTTT. Protein: CAWSGGTSADTQYF. The genes are TRBV30 and TRBJ2-3; 10 bases are shared with TRBD2. The V gene end was trimmed by 1 base and the J gene end by 6 bases; junction bases not matched to a gene: 4. CDR1 is GTSNPN, CDR2 SVGIG, per germline (reference sequence). There are 14 residues in the CDR3.

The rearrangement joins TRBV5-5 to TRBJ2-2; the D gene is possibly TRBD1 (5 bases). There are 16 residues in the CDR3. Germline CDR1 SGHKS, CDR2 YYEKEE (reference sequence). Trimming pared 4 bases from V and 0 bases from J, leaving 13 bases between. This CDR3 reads CASSVQWTPNTGELFF. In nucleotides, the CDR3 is TGTGCCAGCAGCGTACAGTGGACACCGAACACCGGGGAGCTGTTTTTT.

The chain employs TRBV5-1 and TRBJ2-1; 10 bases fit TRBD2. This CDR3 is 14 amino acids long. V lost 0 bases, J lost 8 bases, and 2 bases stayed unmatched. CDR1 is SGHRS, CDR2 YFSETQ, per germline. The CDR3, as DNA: TGCGCCAGCAGCTTGGGGACTAGCGGATATGAGCAGTTCTTC. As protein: CASSLGTSGYEQFF.

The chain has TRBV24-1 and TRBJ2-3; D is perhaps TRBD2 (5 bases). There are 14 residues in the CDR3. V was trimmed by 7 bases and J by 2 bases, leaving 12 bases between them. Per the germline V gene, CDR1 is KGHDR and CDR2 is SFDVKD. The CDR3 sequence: CATRHTGDTDTQYF. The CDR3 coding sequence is TGTGCCACCAGACACACCGGGGACACAGATACGCAGTATTTT.

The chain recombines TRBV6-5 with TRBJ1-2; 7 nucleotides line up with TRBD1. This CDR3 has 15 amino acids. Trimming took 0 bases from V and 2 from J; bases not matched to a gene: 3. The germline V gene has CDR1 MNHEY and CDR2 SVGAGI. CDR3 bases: TGTGCCAGCAGTTACTCCTCGGACAGGAACTATGGCTACACCTTC. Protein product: CASSYSSDRNYGYTF.

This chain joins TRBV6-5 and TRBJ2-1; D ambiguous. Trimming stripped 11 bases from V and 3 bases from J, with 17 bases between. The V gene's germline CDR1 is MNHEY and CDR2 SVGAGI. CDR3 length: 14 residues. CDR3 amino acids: CARFRSWIYNEQFF. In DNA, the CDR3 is TGTGCCCGCTTCAGGTCCTGGATCTACAATGAGCAGTTCTTC.

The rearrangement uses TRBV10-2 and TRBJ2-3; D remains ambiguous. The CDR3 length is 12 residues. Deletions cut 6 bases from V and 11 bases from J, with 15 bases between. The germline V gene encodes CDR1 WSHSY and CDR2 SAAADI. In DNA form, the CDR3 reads TGCGCCAGCAGCCCCTCCTTTCTAGGGCAGTATTTT. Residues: CASSPSFLGQYF.

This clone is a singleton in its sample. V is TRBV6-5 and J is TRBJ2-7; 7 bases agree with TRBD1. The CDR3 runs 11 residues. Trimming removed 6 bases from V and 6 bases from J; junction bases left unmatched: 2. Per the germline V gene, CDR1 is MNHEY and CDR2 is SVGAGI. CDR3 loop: CASSQGVEQYV. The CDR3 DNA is TGTGCCAGCAGCCAGGGGGTCGAGCAGTACGTC.

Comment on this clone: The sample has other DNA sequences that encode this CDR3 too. The CDR3 DNA is TGCGCCAGCAGCTTCACGGGGAACACTGAAGCTTTCTTT. It encodes CASSFTGNTEAFF. This chain uses TRBV5-1 with TRBJ1-1; D is uncertain. This CDR3 has 13 amino acids. Trimming left V 2 bases short and J 1 base short, with 6 bases between. CDR1 is SGHRS and CDR2 is YFSETQ in the germline V gene.

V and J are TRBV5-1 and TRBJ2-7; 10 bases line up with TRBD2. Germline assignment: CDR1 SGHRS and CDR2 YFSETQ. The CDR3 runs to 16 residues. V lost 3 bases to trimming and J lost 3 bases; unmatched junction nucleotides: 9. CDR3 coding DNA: TGCGCCAGCAGCTCCGGGACTAGCGTCAGCTTCTACGAGCAGTACGTC. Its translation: CASSSGTSVSFYEQYV.

The CDR3 sequence is CASSLGLAGGPNTGELFF. The CDR3 DNA reads TGTGCCAGCAGCTTGGGACTAGCGGGGGGTCCGAACACCGGGGAGCTGTTTTTT. The gene calls are TRBV5-4 and TRBJ2-2, with 13 bases that match TRBD2. CDR1 is SGHNT and CDR2 is YYREEE in the germline V gene (reference sequence). After removal of 0 bases from V and 0 bases from J, the junction contained 2 bases not matched to a gene. The CDR3 is made up of 18 amino acids.

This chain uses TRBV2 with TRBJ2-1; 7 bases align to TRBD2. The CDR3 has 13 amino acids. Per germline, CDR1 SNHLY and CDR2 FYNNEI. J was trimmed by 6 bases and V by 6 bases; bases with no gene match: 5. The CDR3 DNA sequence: TGTGCCAGCAGGTCTAGCGGTTCCAATGAGCAGTTCTTC. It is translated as CASRSSGSNEQFF.

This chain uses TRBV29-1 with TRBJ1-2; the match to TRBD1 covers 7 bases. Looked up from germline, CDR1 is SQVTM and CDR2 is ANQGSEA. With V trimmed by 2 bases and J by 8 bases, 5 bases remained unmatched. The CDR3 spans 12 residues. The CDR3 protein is CSVEKGASGYTF. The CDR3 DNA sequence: TGCAGCGTTGAAAAGGGGGCCAGCGGCTACACCTTC. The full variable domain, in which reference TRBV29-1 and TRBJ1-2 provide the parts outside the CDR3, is SAVISQKPSRDICQRGTSLTIQCQVDSQVTMMFWYRQQPGQSLTLIATANQGSEATYESGFVIDKFPISRPNLTFSTLTVSNMSPEDSSIYLCSVEKGASGYTFGSGTRLTVV.

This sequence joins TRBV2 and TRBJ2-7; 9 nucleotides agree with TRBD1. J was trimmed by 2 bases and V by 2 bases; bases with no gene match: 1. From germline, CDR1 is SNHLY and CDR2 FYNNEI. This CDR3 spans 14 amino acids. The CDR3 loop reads CASSERQGAYEQYV. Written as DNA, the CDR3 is TGTGCCAGCAGTGAAAGACAGGGGGCCTACGAGCAGTACGTC.

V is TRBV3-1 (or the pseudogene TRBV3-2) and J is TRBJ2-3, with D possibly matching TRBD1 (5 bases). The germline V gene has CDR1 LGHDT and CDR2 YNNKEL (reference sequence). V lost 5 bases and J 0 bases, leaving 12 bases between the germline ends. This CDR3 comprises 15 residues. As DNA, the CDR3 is TGTGCCAGCAGCTCAACAGGAACTAGCACAGATACGCAGTATTTT. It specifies CASSSTGTSTDTQYF.